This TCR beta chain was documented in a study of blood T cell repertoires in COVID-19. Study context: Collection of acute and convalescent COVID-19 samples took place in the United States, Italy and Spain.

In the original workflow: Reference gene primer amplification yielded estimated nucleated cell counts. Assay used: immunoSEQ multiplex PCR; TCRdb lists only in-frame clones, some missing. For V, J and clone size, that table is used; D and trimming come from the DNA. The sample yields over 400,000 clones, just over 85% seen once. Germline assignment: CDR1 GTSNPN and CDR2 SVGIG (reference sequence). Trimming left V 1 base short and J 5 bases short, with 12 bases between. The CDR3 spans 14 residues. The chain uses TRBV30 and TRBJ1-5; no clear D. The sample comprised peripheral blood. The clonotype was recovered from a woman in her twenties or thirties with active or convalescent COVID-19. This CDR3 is CAWSEKQPDQPQHF. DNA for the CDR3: TGTGCCTGGAGTGAAAAACAACCTGATCAGCCCCAGCATTTT. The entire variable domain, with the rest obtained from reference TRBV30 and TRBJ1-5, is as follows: SQTIHQWPATLVQPVGSPLSLECTVEGTSNPNLYWYRQAAGRGLQLLFYSVGIGQISSEVPQNLSASRPQDRQFILSSKKLLLSDSGFYLCAWSEKQPDQPQHFGDGTRLSIL.